The rows below give T cell receptor beta chains drawn from one sample of a study of blood T cells in healthy people across ages. TCRdb used MiXCR to reprocess the 5' RACE reads, holding one entry per CDR3 protein. The table records about 1.8 million distinct CDR3 sequences, less than 50% of them present only once. Sequenced material: blood. These receptors were obtained from a woman aged 40-49 years in good health. Both conserved end residues are part of each CDR3. D genes are given only for firm matches. Expanded clones get a size class; other rows say once, few or many, or leave the size out.

size,V,D,J,DNA,CDR3
.,TRBV5-1,TRBD1,TRBJ1-2,TGCGCCAGCAGCTATGATGAATTATCGATGGACAGGGTGTTCTACGACTATGGCTACACCTTC,CASSYDELSMDRVFYDYGYTF
.,TRBV7-3,TRBD1,TRBJ1-1,TGTGCCAGCAGCTTAACGGACAGGGGGGCGCGCACTGAAGCTTTCTTT,CASSLTDRGARTEAFF
.,TRBV5-1,.,TRBJ1-5,TGCGCCAGCAGCCCGACGGGCACCCATCAGCCCCAGCATTTT,CASSPTGTHQPQHF
.,TRBV6-2/TRBV6-3,TRBD2,TRBJ2-1,TGTGCCAGCACCGGACATGGGACTAGCGGGCGTGGGGAGCAGTTCTTC,CASTGHGTSGRGEQFF
.,TRBV6-2/TRBV6-3,.,TRBJ2-1,TGTGCCAGCAGTTTATCTAGCGGACAGACTGCGGAGCAGTTCTTC,CASSLSSGQTAEQFF
few,TRBV20-1,.,TRBJ2-7,TGCAGTGCGAGGAGGGGTGGAGACGAGCAGTACTTC,CSARRGGDEQYF
.,TRBV7-2,.,TRBJ2-1,TGTGCCAGCAGCGTGGGACACGAGCAGTTCTTC,CASSVGHEQFF
.,TRBV12-3/TRBV12-4,.,TRBJ2-2,TGTGCCAGCAGCTCCCCTCGGGACACATGGAACACCGGGGAGCTGTTTTTT,CASSSPRDTWNTGELFF
.,TRBV12-3/TRBV12-4,.,TRBJ2-5,TGTGCCAGCAGTTTTGGGGGGCAGTACTTC,CASSFGGQYF
.,TRBV20-1,.,TRBJ2-7,TGCAGTGCTAGTCGGGGCACAGGGAGCTACGAGCAGTACTTC,CSASRGTGSYEQYF
few,TRBV28,.,TRBJ2-5,TGTGCCAGCAGTTTTGGGGGCAGAGGGACCCAGTACTTC,CASSFGGRGTQYF
.,TRBV7-2,TRBD2,TRBJ2-3,TGTGCCAGCAGCTTAGACGGCGGGGGGGCAACAGATACGCAGTATTTT,CASSLDGGGATDTQYF
few,TRBV12-3/TRBV12-4,.,TRBJ1-1,TGTGCCAGCAGTTTAACCAGGTCGGCCACTGAAGCTTTCTTT,CASSLTRSATEAFF
.,TRBV7-9,.,TRBJ2-7,TGTGCCAGCAGCCGAGACTGGGGGGCCTACGAGCAGTACTTC,CASSRDWGAYEQYF
few,TRBV28,.,TRBJ2-3,TGTGCCAGCAGCCCACAGGTCCGTACGCAGTATTTT,CASSPQVRTQYF
few,TRBV5-5,.,TRBJ2-7,TGTGCCAGCAGACGGGCCCCCGACGAGCAGTACTTC,CASRRAPDEQYF
few,TRBV20-1,.,TRBJ2-1,TGCAGTGCCTTCGGGGGAGTAACCTACAATGAGCAGTTCTTC,CSAFGGVTYNEQFF
few,TRBV2,.,TRBJ2-5,TGTGCCAGCACCTTAGACAGACAAGGCGGAGAGACCCAGTACTTC,CASTLDRQGGETQYF
.,TRBV4-1,TRBD1,TRBJ1-2,TGCGCCAGCAGCCACCGCCCGGGACAGAGACGCGATAACTATGGCTACACCTTC,CASSHRPGQRRDNYGYTF
.,TRBV6-5,TRBD1,TRBJ2-1,TGTGCCAGCAGGACAGGGGGCGCACACTACAATGAGCAGTTCTTC,CASRTGGAHYNEQFF
.,TRBV29-1,.,TRBJ2-3,TGCAGCGTTGAATCCGGACGAACTAGCACAGATACGCAGTATTTT,CSVESGRTSTDTQYF
few,TRBV28,.,TRBJ2-1,TGTGCCAGCAAGATAGGGGGGGGGAAATACAATGAGCAGTTCTTC,CASKIGGGKYNEQFF
.,TRBV5-1,.,TRBJ2-5,TGCGCCAGCAGCCCAGAAGCGGCTGCGTACCAGGAGACCCAGTACTTC,CASSPEAAAYQETQYF
.,TRBV20-1,.,TRBJ2-1,TGCAGTGCTAGAGACGGTGGAAAAGACGAGCAGTTCTTC,CSARDGGKDEQFF
.,TRBV6-2/TRBV6-3,.,TRBJ1-4,TGTGCCAGCAAGACAGGCGTTCGGGCAGAAAAACTGTTTTTT,CASKTGVRAEKLFF
few,TRBV27,TRBD2,TRBJ2-5,TGTGCCAGCAGCCGCCCCCCTAGCGGGGTAGGCCAAGAGACCCAGTACTTC,CASSRPPSGVGQETQYF
.,TRBV28,.,TRBJ1-4,TGTGCCAGCAATGACCTGGTTAATGAAAAACTGTTTTTT,CASNDLVNEKLFF
many,TRBV7-2,.,TRBJ1-2,TGTGCCAGCAGCTTACCCAACTATGGCTACACCTTC,CASSLPNYGYTF
.,TRBV20-1,.,TRBJ2-1,TGCAGTGCTAGTGGCGGGGCCCTCTACAATGAGCAGTTCTTC,CSASGGALYNEQFF
few,TRBV12-3/TRBV12-4,.,TRBJ2-1,TGTGCCAGCAGACCCGGGACCCCCTCATCCGAGCAGTTCTTC,CASRPGTPSSEQFF
few,TRBV7-8,.,TRBJ2-4,TGTGCCAGCAGCGAATGGGCGTCGGAGGAACTGTTAGCCAAAAACATTCAGTACTTC,CASSEWASEELLAKNIQYF
.,TRBV18,.,TRBJ1-1,TGTGCCAGCTCACCACCGGGAGGGGTACACACTGAAGCTTTCTTT,CASSPPGGVHTEAFF
.,TRBV5-5,.,TRBJ2-3,TGTGCCAGCAGCACTTACTCGGCAGATACGCAGTATTTT,CASSTYSADTQYF
few,TRBV2,TRBD1,TRBJ2-4,TGTGCCAGAGAGGACAGGGGGGGATCAAACATTCAGTACTTC,CAREDRGGSNIQYF
.,TRBV10-3,.,TRBJ2-5,TGTGCCATCAGTGAGTCTCGTGGGATCCTCCAAGAGACCCAGTACTTC,CAISESRGILQETQYF
.,TRBV7-9,TRBD1,TRBJ1-4,TGTGCCAGCAGCCGGCGGGACAGGGGGCATGAAAAACTGTTTTTT,CASSRRDRGHEKLFF
.,TRBV19,.,TRBJ2-7,TGTGCCAGTAGACCGGGACTTCTGACCCTCTCCTACAATGAGCAGTACTTC,CASRPGLLTLSYNEQYF
.,TRBV20-1,TRBD2,TRBJ2-5,TGCAGTGCCCCGGGACTAGCGGGGGCTTTACAAGAGACCCAGTACTTC,CSAPGLAGALQETQYF
.,TRBV7-3,.,TRBJ2-1,TGTGCCAGCAGCTTACTGGCACAGGGAGATGAGCAGTTCTTC,CASSLLAQGDEQFF
.,TRBV20-1,.,TRBJ2-2,TGCAGTGCTAGATCTCGGGTCGCGAACACCGGGGAGCTGTTTTTT,CSARSRVANTGELFF
once,TRBV6-5,.,TRBJ2-7,TGTGCCAGCAGTCACAGGGGCGCGGGATCCTACGAGCAGTACTTC,CASSHRGAGSYEQYF
few,TRBV20-1,.,TRBJ2-5,TGCAGTGCTAGACGAGGGGTTCAAGAGACCCAGTACTTC,CSARRGVQETQYF
few,TRBV20-1,TRBD2,TRBJ2-3,TGCAGTGCTAGAACTCCAGCGGGGGGGATTGATACGCAGTATTTT,CSARTPAGGIDTQYF
.,TRBV5-5,.,TRBJ2-1,TGTGCCAGCAGCTTGCGACCACACGGGGCCAACAATGAGCAGTTCTTC,CASSLRPHGANNEQFF